This T cell receptor (beta chain) was observed in a study of T cells in Graves' hyperthyroidism and ophthalmopathy. With 3 bases removed from V and 0 bases from J, the gap between germline ends came to 6 bases. Per the germline V gene, CDR1 is SGHTA and CDR2 is FQGTGA. The CDR3 sequence is 15 residues long. From RNA transcripts, TCR beta CDR3 regions were amplified. RT-PCR in the first round (using the HTBI primer set) targeted the TCR CDR3. From the multiplex PCR reads, TCRdb called clonotypes with MiXCR, one entry per CDR3 protein. The profile covers fewer than 250,000 distinct CDR3 sequences, with about 15% appearing a single time and about 30% taken by the ten largest. This clonotype was seen many times.

This receptor was taken from a woman aged 18-29 years with Graves' ophthalmopathy. Sequencing was performed on blood. The chain employs TRBV7-3 and TRBJ2-6; no clear D. DNA for the CDR3: TGTGCCAGCAGCTTGGGCGGCTCTGGGGCCAACGTCCTGACTTTC. Translation gives CASSLGGSGANVLTF.